This TCR beta chain was identified in a study of blood T cells in healthy people across ages. Notes on the study in general: Naive CD4+ cells and diversity were both higher in long-lived donors than in aged donors.

Using a J-beta primer mix together with a sample-barcoded 5' primer, a second PCR was run for roughly 6 to 11 cycles. TCRdb itself ran the 5' RACE reads through MiXCR, one entry per CDR3 protein. The table has about 630,000 distinct CDR3 sequences, around 21% seen once. This clonotype has only a few counts. Its specificity is unknown. Isolated per sample were at least 6 million PBMCs. This receptor was identified in a man in his 70s in good health. The source material was blood.

CDR3 sequence reads: CASSIGDRNYEQYF. In nucleotides, the CDR3 is TGTGCCAGCAGCATCGGGGACAGAAACTACGAGCAGTACTTC. The V call is TRBV13, the J call TRBJ2-1; TRBD1 aligns across 7 bases. With the DNA end fitting TRBJ2-7 better, the J assignment may be wrong. The CDR3 has 14 residues. CDR1 is PRHDT and CDR2 is FYEKMQ in the germline V gene (reference sequence).